The clone carrying this T cell receptor (beta chain) was observed a handful of times. Under the authors' procedure: Estimates of nucleated cell counts were drawn from the amplification of reference gene primers. The repertoire was sequenced with immunoSEQ multiplex PCR; TCRdb's copy has only in-frame clones and lacks some. V and J calls and clone size are as listed in that table; D and trimming were resolved from the DNA. The repertoire includes 65,000 to 75,000 clones, about 92% of them detected once, and 1.5% sits in the top ten. The data belong to a study of blood T cell repertoires in COVID-19. In the study overall: Specimens from acute and convalescent COVID-19 originated in the United States, Italy and Spain. The cDNA or gDNA used as material had been derived from T cells, B-cell-depleted T cells, or PBMCs.

V was clipped by 5 bases and J by 0 bases, with 14 bases between them. CDR1 is SQVTM, CDR2 ANQGSEA, per germline. This CDR3 has 15 residues. V and J are TRBV29-1 and TRBJ1-3, with D uncertain. The receptor's source is a man in his forties or fifties with acute or convalescent COVID-19. The sequenced sample consisted of peripheral blood. The CDR3 sequence is CSVWFGGNSGNTIYF. The CDR3 DNA sequence: TGCAGCGTTTGGTTCGGCGGGAACTCTGGAAACACCATATATTTT.